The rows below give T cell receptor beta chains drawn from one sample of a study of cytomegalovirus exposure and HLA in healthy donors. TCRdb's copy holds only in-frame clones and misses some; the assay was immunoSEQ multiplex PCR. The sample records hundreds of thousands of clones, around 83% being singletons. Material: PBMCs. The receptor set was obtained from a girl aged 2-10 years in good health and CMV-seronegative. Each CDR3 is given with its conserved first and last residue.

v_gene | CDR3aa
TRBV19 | CASSLRGSNTEAFF
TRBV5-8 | CASSLVRETQYF
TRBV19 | CASSRPGSYEQYF
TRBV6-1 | CASRTRKSSTDTQYF
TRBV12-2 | CASRLRRGEDTIYF
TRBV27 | CASRRGLNQPQHF
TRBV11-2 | CASSSPGLAGVYEQYF
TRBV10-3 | CAISTVAGDREQYF
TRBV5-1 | CASSLEGTLYSYEQYF
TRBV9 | CASSATPGQVSGNTIYF
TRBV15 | CATSRDLAGVADTQYF
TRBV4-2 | CASSQEVTGLAYEQYF
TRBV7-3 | CASSIQGRTEAFF
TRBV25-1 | CASSGGPGQGYSPLHF
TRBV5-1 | CASSLDGRGVETQYF
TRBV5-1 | CASSTPDQGGELFF
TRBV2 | CASSARTGVNTEAFF
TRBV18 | CASSPGQGAGGNTIYF
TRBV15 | CATSRGGQGAGELFF
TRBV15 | CATSRERLDFETQYF
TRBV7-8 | CASIFRAGLAGGTDTQYF